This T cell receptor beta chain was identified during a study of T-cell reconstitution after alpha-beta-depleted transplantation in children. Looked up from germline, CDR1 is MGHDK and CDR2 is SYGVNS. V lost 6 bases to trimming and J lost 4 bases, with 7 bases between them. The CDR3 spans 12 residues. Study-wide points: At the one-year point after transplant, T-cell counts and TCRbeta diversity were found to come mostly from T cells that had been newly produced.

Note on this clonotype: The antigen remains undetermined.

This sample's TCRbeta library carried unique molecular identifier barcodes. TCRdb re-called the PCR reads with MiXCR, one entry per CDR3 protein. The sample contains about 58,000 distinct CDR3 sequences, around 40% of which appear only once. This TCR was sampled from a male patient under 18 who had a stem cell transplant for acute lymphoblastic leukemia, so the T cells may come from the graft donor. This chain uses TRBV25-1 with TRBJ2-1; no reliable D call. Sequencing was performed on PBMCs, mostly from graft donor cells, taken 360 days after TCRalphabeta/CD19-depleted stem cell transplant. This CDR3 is CASRGSYNEQFF. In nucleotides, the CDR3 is TGTGCCAGCAGGGGATCTTACAATGAGCAGTTCTTC.